These 7 T cell receptor beta chains originate from one sample sequenced in a study of T cells in narcolepsy. Produced via immunoSEQ multiplex PCR; TCRdb's table is partial and in-frame only. The table lists some 30,000 clones, around 86% of them singletons, with less than 3% in the top ten. What was sequenced was CD45RA- memory CD4+ T cells from PBMCs. The receptors were gathered from a human donor with narcolepsy.

In this sample, this clone turned up a few times. V gene TRBV5-4 combines with J gene TRBJ1-1; 10 bases line up with TRBD1. J was trimmed by 6 bases and V by 4 bases; bases with no gene match: 9. The CDR3 sequence is 15 residues long. The V gene's germline CDR1 is SGHNT and CDR2 YYREEE (reference sequence). CDR3 sequence: CASSLPGQGHPEAFF. For the CDR3, the DNA is TGTGCCAGCAGCCTACCGGGACAGGGGCATCCTGAAGCTTTCTTT.

The chain employs TRBV7-6 and TRBJ2-5; the D gene could be TRBD1 or TRBD2 (5 bases each). This CDR3 region has 19 residues. Germline CDR1 SGHVS, CDR2 FNYEAQ. Trimming pared 5 bases from V and 3 bases from J, leaving 28 bases between. CDR3 protein: CASSPATGTYRLNEETQYF. CDR3 nucleotides: TGTGCCAGCAGCCCTGCGACCGGGACCTATCGCCTCAATGAAGAGACCCAGTACTTC.

The chain couples TRBV15 to TRBJ2-3; TRBD2 matches at 14 bases. In germline, CDR1 is LNHNV, CDR2 YYDKDF (reference sequence). Losses at the gene ends were 1 base for V and 4 bases for J; bases not matched to a gene: 7. This CDR3 is 18 amino acids long. In DNA form, the CDR3 reads TGTGCCACCAGCAGAGCTAAGACTAGCGGGGGGGCATCAGATACGCAGTATTTT. Translation gives CATSRAKTSGGASDTQYF.

There are a few counts of this clone. This chain joins TRBV5-5 and TRBJ1-6; D unclear. This CDR3 region has 16 residues. V was shortened by 1 base and J by 4 bases, with 12 bases between the two germline ends. Germline V gene lookup returns CDR1 SGHKS and CDR2 YYEKEE (reference sequence). In DNA, the CDR3 is TGTGCCAGCAGCTTGAGGTCAGCGGGGTATAATTCACCCCTCCACTTT. Translated: CASSLRSAGYNSPLHF.

A single count supports this clone. V and J are TRBV13 and TRBJ1-3; tentatively, D is TRBD1 (5 bases). Trimming pared 0 bases from V and 4 bases from J, leaving 7 bases between. CDR1 PRHDT and CDR2 FYEKMQ come from the germline V gene (reference sequence). The CDR3 contains 14 residues. CDR3 sequence (DNA): TGTGCCAGCAGCTTAGGGGGGCGCGGAAACACCATATATTTT. It translates to CASSLGGRGNTIYF.

This clone showed up just a few times. This chain uses TRBV14 with TRBJ1-4; 7 nucleotides line up with TRBD1. This CDR3 contains 13 residues. Germline V gene data show CDR1 as SGHDN and CDR2 as FVKESK. Trimming at V came to 4 bases and at J to 10 bases, leaving 6 bases not matched to a gene. CDR3 in amino acids: CASSPQGVGKLFF. For the CDR3, the DNA is TGTGCCAGCAGCCCCCAGGGGGTCGGAAAACTGTTTTTT.

V is TRBV5-4 and J is TRBJ2-7; 7 bases match TRBD2. Germline CDR1 and CDR2: SGHNT and YYREEE (reference sequence). CDR3 length: 15 residues. V shed 4 bases, J shed 0 bases, and the junction held 7 bases outside the gene matches. In DNA form, the CDR3 reads TGTGCCAGCAGCATTAAGCGGGGTCTCTCCTACGAGCAGTACTTC. It codes for CASSIKRGLSYEQYF. Supplemented by reference TRBV5-4 and TRBJ2-7, the full variable domain reads ETGVTQSPTHLIKTRGQQVTLRCSSQSGHNTVSWYQQALGQGPQFIFQYYREEENGRGNFPPRFSGLQFPNYSSELNVNALELDDSALYLCASSIKRGLSYEQYFGPGTRLTVT.